The next 13 T cell receptor beta chains were all read from a single sample in a study of regulatory T cells in long-lasting Graves disease. Construction of TCR beta libraries relied on iRepertoire HTBI primers and on Arm-PCR targeting CDR3 regions. In TCRdb, the multiplex PCR reads were re-called with MiXCR into one record per CDR3 protein. Of around 430,000 distinct CDR3 sequences in the sample, under 25% were seen once. Noted time point: persistent/refractory GD, antithyroid drugs over 5 years with positive TRAb. After RNA was extracted from PBMCs, the TCR library was made from it. Here the sequenced sample was peripheral blood mononuclear cells (PBMCs), taken when the disease was refractory, from a patient treated with antithyroid drugs. The receptors were gathered from a female donor with Graves disease.

This clonotype was seen ten or more times. The junction does not match germline at one end; this may be a read error. V usage is TRBV5-1 and J usage is TRBJ1-1, with a possible D match to TRBD1 (6 bases). The CDR3 runs 14 residues. CDR1 SGHRS and CDR2 YFSETQ come from the germline V gene. CDR3 protein: CASSLGGANTEAFF. The CDR3 DNA sequence: TGTGCCAGCAGTTTAGGGGGGGCCAACACTGAAGCTTTCTTT.

The chain carries TRBV7-2 and TRBJ2-2; the D is unclear. The V end was cut by 5 bases, the J end by 1 base, with 8 bases between. The germline CDR1 and CDR2 sequences are SGHTA and FQGNSA. This CDR3 spans 14 amino acids. This CDR3 is CASSQAVNTGELFF. CDR3 sequence (DNA): TGTGCCAGCAGCCAAGCAGTGAACACCGGGGAGCTGTTTTTT.

This clonotype came up many times. V usage is TRBV2 and J usage is TRBJ2-5; unclear D gene. The CDR3 sequence is 14 residues long. Germline values: CDR1 SNHLY, CDR2 FYNNEI. V lost 1 base, J lost 3 bases, and 9 bases lay in between. The CDR3 bases are TGTGCCAGCAGTGAAGAATGGACCAAAGAGACCCAGTACTTC. The encoded protein is CASSEEWTKETQYF.

This clonotype was observed a few times. This rearrangement joins TRBV14 to TRBJ1-2; weak D call: TRBD1 (5 bases). Trimming left V 4 bases short and J 8 bases short, with 11 bases between. The CDR3 is made up of 12 amino acids. The germline gives CDR1 SGHDN, CDR2 FVKESK. The chain's CDR3 is CASSRLQGGYTF. CDR3 in DNA: TGTGCCAGCAGCCGACTCCAGGGCGGCTACACCTTC.

The chain employs TRBV6-1 and TRBJ2-6, with TRBD1 matching 10 bases. V dropped 6 bases and J dropped 2; count of bases not matched to a gene: 7. Germline CDR1 reads MNHNS; CDR2 reads SASEGT. The CDR3 covers 17 residues. DNA for the CDR3: TGTGCCAGCAGATCGGGACAGGGGATTCCTGGGGCCAACGTCCTGACTTTC. This gives the protein CASRSGQGIPGANVLTF.

This clonotype was detected only a few times. V and J are TRBV30 and TRBJ1-1; D is unclear. This CDR3 region has 17 residues. Trimming cost V 5 bases and J 8 bases, with 30 bases left between them. Germline CDR1 is GTSNPN and CDR2 is SVGIG (reference sequence). CDR3 protein: CAWDDTSGGPAGREAFF. Written as DNA, the CDR3 is TGTGCCTGGGACGATACCTCGGGCGGGCCAGCAGGTCGGGAAGCTTTCTTT.

At least ten counts were recorded for this clonotype. The chain is built from TRBV6-5 and TRBJ2-7; no firm D call. This CDR3 has 16 residues. Trimming cost V 0 bases and J 3 bases, with 15 bases left between them. Germline assignment: CDR1 MNHEY and CDR2 SVGAGI. CDR3 DNA: TGTGCCAGCAGTTACTCGAAAAATCTTGCACTCTACGAGCAGTACTTC. It encodes CASSYSKNLALYEQYF.

The chain couples TRBV15 to TRBJ1-5; 10 bases map to TRBD1. This CDR3 has 16 amino acids. V trimming: 3 bases; J trimming: 1 base; junction bases outside the gene matches: 3. Germline CDR1 and CDR2: LNHNV and YYDKDF (reference sequence). CDR3 DNA: TGTGCCACCAGCAGGACAGGGGGCGGGAGCAATCAGCCCCAGCATTTT. Protein sequence: CATSRTGGGSNQPQHF.

This clonotype was picked up a small number of times. The V call is TRBV6-1, the J call TRBJ2-6; the match to TRBD1 covers 7 bases. Germline V gives CDR1 MNHNS, CDR2 SASEGT. V shed 6 bases and J 0 bases; nucleotides not matched to a gene: 8. This CDR3 contains 17 residues. CDR3 amino acids: CASSRDSLFSGANVLTF. The CDR3, as DNA: TGTGCCAGCAGCCGGGACAGCCTCTTCTCTGGGGCCAACGTCCTGACTTTC.

The chain combines TRBV4-2 with TRBJ2-7, with TRBD2 matching over 7 bases. The CDR3 has 13 residues. V lost 2 bases, J lost 3 bases, and 1 base stayed unmatched. The germline CDR1 and CDR2 sequences are LGHNA and YNFKEQ. The CDR3 region is CASSQSGDYEQYF. Written as DNA, the CDR3 is TGTGCCAGCAGCCAAAGCGGGGACTACGAGCAGTACTTC.

This clonotype was seen repeatedly, ten times or more. The chain is built from TRBV25-1 and TRBJ1-6; 8 bases map to TRBD1. The CDR3 covers 15 residues. Per germline, CDR1 MGHDK and CDR2 SYGVNS. V lost 4 bases and J lost 7; bases outside the gene matches: 6. DNA for the CDR3: TGTGCCAGCAGTGCCGACAGGGGCCTGAATTCACCCCTCCACTTT. Protein: CASSADRGLNSPLHF.

This clonotype was seen only a few times. The chain carries TRBV30 and TRBJ1-6, with TRBD1 matching 7 bases. J lost 7 bases, V lost 7 bases, and 7 bases had no gene match. The CDR3 is 13 residues long. Germline V gene lookup returns CDR1 GTSNPN and CDR2 SVGIG (reference sequence). The CDR3 loop reads CAYGQEENSPLHF. CDR3 coding DNA: TGTGCCTATGGACAGGAAGAAAATTCACCCCTCCACTTT.

V gene TRBV2 combines with J gene TRBJ2-7; D remains ambiguous. This CDR3 comprises 14 residues. V was trimmed by 6 bases and J by 0 bases, leaving 12 bases between them. Germline CDR1 is SNHLY and CDR2 is FYNNEI. The CDR3, as DNA: TGTGCCAGCAGCTTTACAGAGAGCTCCTACGAGCAGTACTTC. This encodes CASSFTESSYEQYF.